The present TCR beta chain was sequenced within a study of blood T cell repertoires in COVID-19. Participants, about 18 to 100 years old, spanned more than 20 US areas. Researchers sorted participants into cohorts using their self-reported clinical history. The study recruited exposed participants who had met a COVID-19 case within 2 weeks before entry. The germline V gene has CDR1 SGHNT and CDR2 YYREEE (reference sequence). This CDR3 contains 13 residues. Trimming left V 3 bases short and J 1 base short, with 7 bases between. Sequencing was performed with immunoSEQ multiplex PCR; in TCRdb, only in-frame clones are kept and a portion is missing. The sample consists of 250,000 or so clones, around 93% of them appearing once. About this clone: The sample carries other DNA sequences with the same CDR3.

Material: PBMCs or T cells enriched from blood (not recorded which). The V and J genes are TRBV5-4 and TRBJ1-1, with a possible D match to TRBD1 (6 bases). This TCR came from a man aged 40-49 years who had been exposed to COVID-19. This chain's CDR3 is CASSSTGNTEAFF. CDR3 sequence (DNA): TGTGCCAGCAGCTCGACAGGGAACACTGAAGCTTTCTTT.